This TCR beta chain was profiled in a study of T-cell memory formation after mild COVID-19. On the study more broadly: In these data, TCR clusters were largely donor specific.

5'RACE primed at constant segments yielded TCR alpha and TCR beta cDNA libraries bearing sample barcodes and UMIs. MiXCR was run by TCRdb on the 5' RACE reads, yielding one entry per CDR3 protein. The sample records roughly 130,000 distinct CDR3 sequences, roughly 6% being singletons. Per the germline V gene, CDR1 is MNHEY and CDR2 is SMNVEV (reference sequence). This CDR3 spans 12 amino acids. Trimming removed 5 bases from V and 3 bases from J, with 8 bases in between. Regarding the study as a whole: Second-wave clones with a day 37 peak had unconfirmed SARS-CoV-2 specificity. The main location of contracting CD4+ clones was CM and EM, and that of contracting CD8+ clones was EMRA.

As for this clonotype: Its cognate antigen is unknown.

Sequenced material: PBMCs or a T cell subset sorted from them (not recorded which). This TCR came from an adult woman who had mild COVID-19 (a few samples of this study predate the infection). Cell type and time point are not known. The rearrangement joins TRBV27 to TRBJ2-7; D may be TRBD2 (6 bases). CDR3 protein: CASSRGGYEQYF. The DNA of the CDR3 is TGTGCCAGCAGTCGGGGAGGCTACGAGCAGTACTTC.